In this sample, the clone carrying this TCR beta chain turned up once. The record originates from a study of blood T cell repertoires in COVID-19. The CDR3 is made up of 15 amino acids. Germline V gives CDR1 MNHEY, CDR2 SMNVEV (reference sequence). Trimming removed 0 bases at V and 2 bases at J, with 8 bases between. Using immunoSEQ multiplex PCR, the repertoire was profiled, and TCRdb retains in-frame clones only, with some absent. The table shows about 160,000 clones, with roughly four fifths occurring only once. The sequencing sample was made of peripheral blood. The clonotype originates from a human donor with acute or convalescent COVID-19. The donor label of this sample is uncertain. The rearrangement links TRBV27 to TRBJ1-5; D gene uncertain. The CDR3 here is CASSLSMEGNQPQHF. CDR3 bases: TGTGCCAGCAGTTTATCGATGGAGGGCAATCAGCCCCAGCATTTT.